This TCR beta chain comes out of a study of blood T cells in healthy people across ages. Study results and limitations: Older age coincided with a roughly linear decline in TCR beta diversity per million T cells.

The CDR3 contains 12 residues. Deletions cut 3 bases from V and 5 bases from J, with 7 bases between. A second about 7 to 11 cycle PCR used barcoded and J-beta primers. TCRdb re-called the 5' RACE reads with MiXCR, one entry per CDR3 protein. The sample has roughly 800,000 distinct CDR3 sequences, 25% seen once. With regard to this clonotype: Antigen unknown.

The study drew donors from healthy Caucasian individuals in Russia aged about 6 to 95. This sample also belongs to another study, concerning T cells of mothers and their children. As reported in that work: A few healthy Caucasian mothers gave samples, and so did their six children. According to the study, all extracted RNA entered cDNA synthesis at roughly 1.5 ug per 15 ul.

The rearrangement links TRBV12-3 or TRBV12-4 to TRBJ2-5; the D is unclear. The sample consisted of blood. The clonotype was recovered from a boy aged 10-17 years in good health. CDR3 sequence: CASSFTAETQYF. In DNA, the CDR3 is TGTGCCAGCAGTTTTACTGCGGAGACCCAGTACTTC.